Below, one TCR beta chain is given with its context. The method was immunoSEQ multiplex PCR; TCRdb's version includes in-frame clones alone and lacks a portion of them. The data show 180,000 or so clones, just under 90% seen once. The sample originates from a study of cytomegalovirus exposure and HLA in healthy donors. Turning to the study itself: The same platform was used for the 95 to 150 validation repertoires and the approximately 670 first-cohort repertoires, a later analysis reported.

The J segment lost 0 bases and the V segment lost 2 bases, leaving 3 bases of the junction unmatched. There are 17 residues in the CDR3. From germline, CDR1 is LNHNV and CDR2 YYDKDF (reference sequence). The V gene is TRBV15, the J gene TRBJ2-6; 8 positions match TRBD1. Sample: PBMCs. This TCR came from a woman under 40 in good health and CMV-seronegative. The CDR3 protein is CATSRTGQGSGANVLTF. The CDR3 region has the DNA TGTGCCACCAGCAGAACAGGACAGGGCTCTGGGGCCAACGTCCTGACTTTC.